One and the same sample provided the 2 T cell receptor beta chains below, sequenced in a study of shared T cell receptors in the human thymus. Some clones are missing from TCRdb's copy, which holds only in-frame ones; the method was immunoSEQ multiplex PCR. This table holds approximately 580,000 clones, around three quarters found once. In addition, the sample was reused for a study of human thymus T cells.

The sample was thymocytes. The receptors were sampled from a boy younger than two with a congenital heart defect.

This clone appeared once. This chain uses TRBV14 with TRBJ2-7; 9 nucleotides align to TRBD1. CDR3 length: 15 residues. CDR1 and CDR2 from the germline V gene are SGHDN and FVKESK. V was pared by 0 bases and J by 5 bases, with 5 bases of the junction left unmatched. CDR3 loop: CASSQDGQGMHEQYF. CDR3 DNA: TGTGCCAGCAGCCAAGACGGACAGGGGATGCACGAGCAGTACTTC.

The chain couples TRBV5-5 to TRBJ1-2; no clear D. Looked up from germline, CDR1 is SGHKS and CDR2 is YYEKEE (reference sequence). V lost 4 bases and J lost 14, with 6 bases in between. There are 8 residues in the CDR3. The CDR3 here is CASSPGTF. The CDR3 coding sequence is TGTGCCAGCAGCCCCGGTACCTTC.